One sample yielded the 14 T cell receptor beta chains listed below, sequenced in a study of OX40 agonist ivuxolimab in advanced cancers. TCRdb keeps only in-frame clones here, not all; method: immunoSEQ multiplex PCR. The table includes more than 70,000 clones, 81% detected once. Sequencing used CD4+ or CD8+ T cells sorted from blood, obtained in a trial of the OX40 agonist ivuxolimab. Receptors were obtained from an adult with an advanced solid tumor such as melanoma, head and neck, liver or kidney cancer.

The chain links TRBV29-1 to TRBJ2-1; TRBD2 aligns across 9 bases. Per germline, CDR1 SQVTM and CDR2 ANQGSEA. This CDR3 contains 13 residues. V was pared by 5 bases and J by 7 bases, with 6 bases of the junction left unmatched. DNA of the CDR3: TGCAGCGTTATTAGCGGGAGAAATAATGAGCAGTTCTTC. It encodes CSVISGRNNEQFF.

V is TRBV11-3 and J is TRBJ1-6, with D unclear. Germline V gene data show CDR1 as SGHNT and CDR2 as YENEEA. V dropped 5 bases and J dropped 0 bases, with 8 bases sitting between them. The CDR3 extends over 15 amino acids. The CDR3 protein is CASSPLGSYNSPLHF. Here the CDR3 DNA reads TGTGCCAGCAGCCCCCTGGGCTCCTATAATTCACCCCTCCACTTT.

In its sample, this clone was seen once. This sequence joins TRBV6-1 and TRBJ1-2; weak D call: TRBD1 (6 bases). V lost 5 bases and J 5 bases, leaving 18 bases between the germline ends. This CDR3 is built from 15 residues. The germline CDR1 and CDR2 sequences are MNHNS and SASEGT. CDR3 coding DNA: TGTGCCAGCAGTCCTACCTGGGACATGTATTATGGCTACACCTTC. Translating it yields CASSPTWDMYYGYTF.

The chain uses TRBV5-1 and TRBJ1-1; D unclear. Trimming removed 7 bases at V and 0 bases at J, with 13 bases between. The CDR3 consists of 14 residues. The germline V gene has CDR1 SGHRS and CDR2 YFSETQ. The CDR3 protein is CASGKQMMNTEAFF. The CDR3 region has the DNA TGCGCCAGCGGAAAACAGATGATGAACACTGAAGCTTTCTTT.

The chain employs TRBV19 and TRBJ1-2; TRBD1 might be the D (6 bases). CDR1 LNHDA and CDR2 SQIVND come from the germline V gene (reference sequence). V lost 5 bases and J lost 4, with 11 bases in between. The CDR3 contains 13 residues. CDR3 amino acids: CASSWTATYGYTF. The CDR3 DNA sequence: TGTGCCAGTAGTTGGACAGCGACCTATGGCTACACCTTC. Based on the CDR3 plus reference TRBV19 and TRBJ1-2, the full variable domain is DGGITQSPKYLFRKEGQNVTLSCEQNLNHDAMYWYRQDPGQGLRLIYYSQIVNDFQKGDIAEGYSVSREKKESFPLTVTSAQKNPTAFYLCASSWTATYGYTFGSGTRLTVV.

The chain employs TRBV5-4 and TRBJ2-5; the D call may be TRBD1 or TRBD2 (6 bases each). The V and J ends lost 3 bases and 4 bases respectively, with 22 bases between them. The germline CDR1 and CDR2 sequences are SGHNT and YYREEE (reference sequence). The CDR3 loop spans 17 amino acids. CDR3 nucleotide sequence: TGTGCCAGCAGCTCCAGACGGGGGCAGGGGTACGGAGAGACCCAGTACTTC. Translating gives CASSSRRGQGYGETQYF.

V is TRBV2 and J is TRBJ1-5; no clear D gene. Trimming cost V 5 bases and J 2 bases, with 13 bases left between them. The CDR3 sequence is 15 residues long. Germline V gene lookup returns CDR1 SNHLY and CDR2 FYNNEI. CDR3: CASSTVGRGNQPQHF. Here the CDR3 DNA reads TGTGCCAGCAGTACAGTCGGACGGGGCAATCAGCCCCAGCATTTT. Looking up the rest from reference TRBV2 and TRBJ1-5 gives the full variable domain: EPEVTQTPSHQVTQMGQEVILRCVPISNHLYFYWYRQILGQKVEFLVSFYNNEISEKSEIFDDQFSVERPDGSNFTLKIRSTKLEDSAMYFCASSTVGRGNQPQHFGDGTRLSIL.

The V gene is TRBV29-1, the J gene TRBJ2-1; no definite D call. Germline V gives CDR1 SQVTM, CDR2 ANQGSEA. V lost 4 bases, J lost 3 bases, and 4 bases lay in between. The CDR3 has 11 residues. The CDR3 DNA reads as TGCAGCGTTGTTGTCTACAATGAGCAGTTCTTC. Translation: CSVVVYNEQFF.

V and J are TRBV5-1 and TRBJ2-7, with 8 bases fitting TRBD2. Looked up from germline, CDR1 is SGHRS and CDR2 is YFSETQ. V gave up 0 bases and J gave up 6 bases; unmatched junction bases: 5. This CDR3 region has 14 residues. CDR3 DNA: TGCGCCAGCAGCTTGGCAGCGGGAGCGTTCGAGCAGTACTTC. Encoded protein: CASSLAAGAFEQYF.

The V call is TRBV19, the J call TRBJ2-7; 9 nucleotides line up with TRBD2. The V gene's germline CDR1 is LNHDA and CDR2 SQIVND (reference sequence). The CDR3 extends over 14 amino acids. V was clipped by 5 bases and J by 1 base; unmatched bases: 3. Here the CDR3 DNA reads TGTGCCAGTAGTGTCGGACTAGCGTCCTACGAGCAGTACTTC. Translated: CASSVGLASYEQYF.

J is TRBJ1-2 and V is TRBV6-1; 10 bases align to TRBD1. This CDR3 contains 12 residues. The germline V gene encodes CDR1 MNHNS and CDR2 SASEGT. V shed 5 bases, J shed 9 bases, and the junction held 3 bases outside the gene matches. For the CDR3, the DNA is TGTGCCAGCAGTCCGGGACAGGGGCGCTACACCTTC. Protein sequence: CASSPGQGRYTF.

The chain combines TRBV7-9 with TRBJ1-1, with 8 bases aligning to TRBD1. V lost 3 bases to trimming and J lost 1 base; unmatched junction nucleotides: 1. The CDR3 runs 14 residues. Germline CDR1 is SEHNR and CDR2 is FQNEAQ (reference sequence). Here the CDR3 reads CASSFGQGNTEAFF. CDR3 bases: TGTGCCAGCAGCTTCGGACAGGGGAACACTGAAGCTTTCTTT. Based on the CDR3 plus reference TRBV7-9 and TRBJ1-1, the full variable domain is DTGVSQNPRHKITKRGQNVTFRCDPISEHNRLYWYRQTLGQGPEFLTYFQNEAQLEKSRLLSDRFSAERPKGSFSTLEIQRTEQGDSAMYLCASSFGQGNTEAFFGQGTRLTVV.

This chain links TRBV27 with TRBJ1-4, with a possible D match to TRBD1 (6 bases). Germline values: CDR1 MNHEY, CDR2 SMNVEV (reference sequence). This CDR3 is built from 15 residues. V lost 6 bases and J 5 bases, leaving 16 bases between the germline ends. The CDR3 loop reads CASSREWGANEKLFF. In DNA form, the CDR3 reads TGTGCCAGCAGCCGAGAGTGGGGGGCGAATGAAAAACTGTTTTTT.

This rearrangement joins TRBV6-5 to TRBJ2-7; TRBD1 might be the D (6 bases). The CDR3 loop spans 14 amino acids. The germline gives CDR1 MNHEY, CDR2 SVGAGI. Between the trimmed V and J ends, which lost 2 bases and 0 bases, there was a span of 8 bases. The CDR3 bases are TGTGCCAGCAGTTACGGACAGTACTCCTACGAGCAGTACTTC. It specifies CASSYGQYSYEQYF.